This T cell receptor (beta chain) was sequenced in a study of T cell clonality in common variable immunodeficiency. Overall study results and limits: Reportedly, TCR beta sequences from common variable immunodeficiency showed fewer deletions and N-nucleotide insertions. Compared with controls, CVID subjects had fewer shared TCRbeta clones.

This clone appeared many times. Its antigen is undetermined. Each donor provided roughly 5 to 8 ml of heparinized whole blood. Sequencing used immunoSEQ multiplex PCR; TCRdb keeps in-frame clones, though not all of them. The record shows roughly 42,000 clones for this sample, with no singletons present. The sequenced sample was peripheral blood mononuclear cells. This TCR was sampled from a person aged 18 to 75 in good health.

CDR3 residues: CSVPNSGSLEGEQFF. The CDR3 bases that were read are TGCAGCGTGCCAAATAGCGGGAGCCTGGAAGGTGAG. V usage is TRBV29-1 and J usage is TRBJ2-1; 9 bases line up with TRBD2. Read coverage stops 3 residues before the CDR3 terminus; the germline J gene supplies the remainder. In germline, CDR1 is SQVTM, CDR2 ANQGSEA. J lost 9 bases, V lost 6 bases, and 15 bases had no gene match. This CDR3 is built from 15 residues.